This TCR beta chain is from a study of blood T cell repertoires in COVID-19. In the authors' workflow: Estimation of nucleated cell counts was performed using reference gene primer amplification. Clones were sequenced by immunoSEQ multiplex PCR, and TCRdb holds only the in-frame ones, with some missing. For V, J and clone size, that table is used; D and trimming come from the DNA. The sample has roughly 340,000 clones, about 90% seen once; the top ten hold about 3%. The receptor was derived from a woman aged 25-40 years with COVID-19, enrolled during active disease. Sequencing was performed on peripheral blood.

The CDR3 region has the DNA TGTGCCAGCACCTCGACCCGAGGGGGGAGGGATGAGCAGTTCTTC. It encodes CASTSTRGGRDEQFF. The V and J genes are TRBV6-5 and TRBJ2-1, with a possible D match to TRBD2 (7 bases). The CDR3 covers 15 residues. Germline CDR1 and CDR2: MNHEY and SVGAGI. Trimming shortened V by 7 bases and J by 8 bases, and 21 bases separated the two germline ends.